This T cell receptor (beta chain) was found in a study of vaccination and CD4 T cells after COVID-19. The overall study: Under 10 convalescent cases were mild and one was severe, and all had been SARS-CoV-2 positive by nasal swab PCR. It was a median about 100 days after diagnosis, with a range of 35 to 161, that post-COVID samples were drawn. As a positive control, some control cultures were given a CEFX pool, while others were given an HIV-1 Nef pool or no peptide.

Notes on this clonotype: Antigen unknown.

The CDR3 is 13 residues long. Germline V lookup: CDR1 DFQATT, CDR2 SNEGSKA (reference sequence). V was clipped by 6 bases and J by 4 bases; unmatched bases: 6. Documented treatment: approximately 9-day PBMC culture with coronavirus spike peptide pools or control peptides (ViraFEST assay). An Oncomine TCR Beta short-read assay was used to sequence the DNA from cultured CD4+ T cells. Using the QIAamp micro DNA kit, genomic DNA was extracted from the CD4+ T cells that had been cultured. TCRdb reanalysed the PCR reads using MiXCR and keeps one entry per CDR3 protein. This sample has about 19,000 distinct CDR3 sequences, with approximately 33% found just once.

This receptor was obtained from a human donor with COVID-19. V is TRBV20-1 and J is TRBJ1-1; TRBD1 agrees at 9 bases. Sample: cultured CD4+ T cells from blood. The DNA of the CDR3 is TGCAGTGCCACCGGGACAGGGATCACTGAAGCTTTCTTT. Its translation: CSATGTGITEAFF.